The clone carrying this T cell receptor beta chain was seen at least ten times. Antigen specificity is unknown. The listed genes are named as in mouse. The CDR3 end is not reached by the read, which stops 4 residues before it; the germline J gene fills it in. Germline loops: CDR1 NNHDY, CDR2 SYVADS. The J segment lost 5 bases and the V segment lost 1 base, leaving 4 bases of the junction unmatched. The CDR3 covers 15 residues. The authors extracted RNA and reverse transcribed it into cDNA as the sequencing template. Sequencing was performed with immunoSEQ multiplex PCR; in TCRdb, only in-frame clones are kept and a portion is missing. The repertoire yields over 100,000 clones, none seen only once; the top ten contain 15% to 20%. This entry is derived from a study of CD8+ T cells in alopecia areata. General observations from the study: It was lesional scalp, especially alopecia totalis/universalis, that showed higher clonality than normal scalp.

Sequencing used lesional skin. This clonotype was sampled from a C3H/HeJ mouse with alopecia areata. The strain's MHC haplotype is H2-k. The genes are TRBV13-3 and TRBJ2-1; TRBD2 aligns across 9 bases. CDR3 sequence reads: CASSDTGGRDAEQFF. CDR3 DNA, as far as it was read: TGTGCCAGCAGTGATACTGGGGGGCGGGATGCT.